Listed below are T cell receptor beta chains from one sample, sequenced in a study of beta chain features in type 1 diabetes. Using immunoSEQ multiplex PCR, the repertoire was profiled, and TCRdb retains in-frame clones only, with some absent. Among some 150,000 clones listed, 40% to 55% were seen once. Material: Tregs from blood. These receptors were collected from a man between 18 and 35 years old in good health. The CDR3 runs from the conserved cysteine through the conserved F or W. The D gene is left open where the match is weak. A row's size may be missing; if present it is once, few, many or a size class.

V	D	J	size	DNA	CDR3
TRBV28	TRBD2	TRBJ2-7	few	TGTGCCAGCACTAGGACTAGCCCATCCTACGAGCAGTACTTC	CASTRTSPSYEQYF
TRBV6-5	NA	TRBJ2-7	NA	TGTGCCAGCACTAACCCGGTAACCTACGAGCAGTACTTC	CASTNPVTYEQYF
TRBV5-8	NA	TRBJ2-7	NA	TGTGCCAGCACCCGGGGTCCAGCTTACGAGCAGTACTTC	CASTRGPAYEQYF
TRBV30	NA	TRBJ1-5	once	TGTGCCTGGAGTGTTCGAGGGTATAGCAATCAGCCCCAGCATTTT	CAWSVRGYSNQPQHF
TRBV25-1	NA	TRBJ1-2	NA	TGTGCCAGCAGTCGTTCCGGGGGGCAGGTCTATGGCTACACCTTC	CASSRSGGQVYGYTF
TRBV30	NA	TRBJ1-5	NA	TGTGCCTGGAGCAACCCTGAGGGTCAGCCCCAGCATTTT	CAWSNPEGQPQHF
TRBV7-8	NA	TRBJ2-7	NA	TGTGCCAGCAGCTTGGGGCTCGAGCAGTACTTC	CASSLGLEQYF
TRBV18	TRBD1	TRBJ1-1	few	TGTGCCAGCTCATCTACAGGGGAGACCTTCACTGAAGCTTTCTTT	CASSSTGETFTEAFF
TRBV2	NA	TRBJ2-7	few	TGTGCCAGCAGTCGGCGGAGTACCTCCTACGAGCAGTACTTC	CASSRRSTSYEQYF
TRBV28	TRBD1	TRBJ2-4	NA	TGTGCCAGCAGTTCCGGACAGGGACGAAACATTCAGTACTTC	CASSSGQGRNIQYF
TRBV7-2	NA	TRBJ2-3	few	TGTGCCAGCAGCGCCAGGGGTGCAGATACGCAGTATTTT	CASSARGADTQYF
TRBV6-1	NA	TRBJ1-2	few	TGTGCCAGCAGGGGCAGAATGGTTTACTATGGCTACACCTTC	CASRGRMVYYGYTF
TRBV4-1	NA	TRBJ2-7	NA	TGCGCCAGCAGCCTAACCCGGGACAACGCCTACGAGCAGTACTTC	CASSLTRDNAYEQYF
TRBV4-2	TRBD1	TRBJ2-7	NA	TGTGCCAGCAGCCAAGGACAGGGTTCCCACGACGAGCAGTACTTC	CASSQGQGSHDEQYF
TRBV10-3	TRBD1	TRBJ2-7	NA	TGTGCCATCAGGGGGGACAGGTGGAACGAGCAGTACTTC	CAIRGDRWNEQYF
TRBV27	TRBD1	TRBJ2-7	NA	TGTGCCAGCAGTTCCCCGACAGATTTTAGAGGGGGCCACTCCTACGAGCAGTACTTC	CASSSPTDFRGGHSYEQYF
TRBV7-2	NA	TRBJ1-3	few	TGTGCCAGCAGCTTACCCTCCTCTGGAAACACCATATATTTT	CASSLPSSGNTIYF
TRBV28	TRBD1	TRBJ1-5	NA	TGTGCCAGCAGTTCCCGTTTTCCCACGCGCCGGGACAGGGGACATCAGCCCCAGCATTTT	CASSSRFPTRRDRGHQPQHF
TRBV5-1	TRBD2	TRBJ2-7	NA	TGCGCCAGCAGCCCTCTCAAGACTAGCGGATACTCCTACGAGCAGTACTTC	CASSPLKTSGYSYEQYF
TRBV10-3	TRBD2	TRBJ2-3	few	TGTGCCATCGTAAGCGGGAGAGGGTCAGATACGCAGTATTTT	CAIVSGRGSDTQYF
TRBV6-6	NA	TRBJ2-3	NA	TGTGCCAGCAGTTCCCCCGGGGTAGATACGCAGTATTTT	CASSSPGVDTQYF
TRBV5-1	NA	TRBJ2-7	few	TGCGCCAGCAGCTTCCTTTACGAGCAGTACTTC	CASSFLYEQYF
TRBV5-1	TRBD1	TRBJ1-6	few	TGCGCCAGCAGCGCGGGACAGAATAATTCACCCCTCCACTTT	CASSAGQNNSPLHF
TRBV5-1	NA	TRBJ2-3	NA	TGCGCCAGCGGGGGGGCCGGAGATACGCAGTATTTT	CASGGAGDTQYF
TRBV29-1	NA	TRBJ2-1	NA	TGCAGCGTGGACAGCCCCTCCTACAATGAGCAGTTCTTC	CSVDSPSYNEQFF
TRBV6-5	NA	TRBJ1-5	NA	TGTGCCAGCAGTACACAGGGTCATCAGCCCCAGCATTTT	CASSTQGHQPQHF
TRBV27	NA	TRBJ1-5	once	TGTGCCAGCAGTGTGACAGGAAGTACGGGCAATCAGCCCCAGCATTTT	CASSVTGSTGNQPQHF
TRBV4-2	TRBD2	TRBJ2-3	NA	TGTGCCAGCAGCCAAGATGCGGGGGGCACTACAGATACGCAGTATTTT	CASSQDAGGTTDTQYF
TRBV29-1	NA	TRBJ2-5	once	TGCAGCGTTGAAGATTGGGCTACAGGCCGAGAGACCCAGTACTTC	CSVEDWATGRETQYF
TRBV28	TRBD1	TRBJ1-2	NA	TGTGCCAGCAATTTTGAGGGACAGAGACAATATGGCTACACCTTC	CASNFEGQRQYGYTF
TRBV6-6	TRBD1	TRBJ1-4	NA	TGTGCCAGCAGAGCAGGGGGCTGGACTAATGAAAAACTGTTTTTT	CASRAGGWTNEKLFF
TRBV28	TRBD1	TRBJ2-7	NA	TGTGCCAGCAGAACCTACAGGGGGCCGATTGGCTACGAGCAGTACTTC	CASRTYRGPIGYEQYF
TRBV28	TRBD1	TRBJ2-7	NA	TGTGCCAGCAGTTTAGGGGACAGGGTTAGCCAGAATTCCTACGAGCAGTACTTC	CASSLGDRVSQNSYEQYF
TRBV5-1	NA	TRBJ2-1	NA	TGCGCCAGCCAGACAGGGCCGGGACTTAGCTCCTACAATGAGCAGTTCTTC	CASQTGPGLSSYNEQFF
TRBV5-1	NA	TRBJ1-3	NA	TGCGCCAGCAGCTTGCGGGGGACTGGAAACACCATATATTTT	CASSLRGTGNTIYF
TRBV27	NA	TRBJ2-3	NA	TGTGCCAGCATCAAAGGGGGGGGCGAAGATACGCAGTATTTT	CASIKGGGEDTQYF
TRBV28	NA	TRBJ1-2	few	TGTGCCAGCAGTTTTCGGTGGGGCGGCTACACCTTC	CASSFRWGGYTF
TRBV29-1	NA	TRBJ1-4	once	TGCAGCGTTTGGGGAGTTAATGAAAAACTGTTTTTT	CSVWGVNEKLFF
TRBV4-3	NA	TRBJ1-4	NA	TGCGCCAGCAGCCCACAGGGTAACAGTAATGAAAAACTGTTTTTT	CASSPQGNSNEKLFF
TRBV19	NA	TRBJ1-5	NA	TGTGCCAGTAGTCCAACGACAGGAGTCAATCAGCCCCAGCATTTT	CASSPTTGVNQPQHF
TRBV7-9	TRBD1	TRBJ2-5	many	TGTGCCAGCAGCCGGACAGGAGAGACCCAGTACTTC	CASSRTGETQYF
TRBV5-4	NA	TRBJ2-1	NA	TGTGCCAGCAGCTGGGGGTTGGGGGGTGAGCAGTTCTTC	CASSWGLGGEQFF